This T cell receptor beta chain was sequenced during a study of T cells after somatic rescue of genetic block. Between the trimmed V and J ends, which lost 4 bases and 5 bases, there was a span of 10 bases. The CDR3 spans 13 residues. The V gene's germline CDR1 is SGHRS and CDR2 YFSETQ. This table comes from immunoSEQ multiplex PCR, and its TCRdb copy is limited to in-frame clones, with some not included. The data contain about 72,000 clones, roughly 90% of them seen just once; the ten biggest clones take up approximately 2.7%. The clonotype was recovered from a man aged 25 to 40. The genes are TRBV5-1 and TRBJ1-5, with D tentatively TRBD1 (5 bases). What was sequenced was peripheral blood mononuclear cells (PBMCs). The CDR3, as DNA: TGCGCCAGCAGCGCCGACAGCGATCAGCCCCAGCATTTT. Its translation: CASSADSDQPQHF.